The 5 T cell receptor beta chains in this list originate from one sample, sequenced in a study of control samples from healthy donors and cancer patients. Assay: immunoSEQ multiplex PCR; the TCRdb copy retains only in-frame clones and omits some. The sample lists about 61,000 clones; 90% were seen once. Sequencing used PBMCs. These receptors were taken from a man between 60 and 75 years old with colorectal cancer.

The chain recombines TRBV2 with TRBJ2-1; D ambiguous. Germline loops: CDR1 SNHLY, CDR2 FYNNEI. V lost 6 bases and J lost 4, with 10 bases in between. This CDR3 spans 13 amino acids. The CDR3 nucleotides are TGTGCCAGCAGCCCTTGGGGATACAATGAGCAGTTCTTC. Translation gives CASSPWGYNEQFF.

The rearrangement uses TRBV7-2 and TRBJ1-2; 11 nucleotides align to TRBD1. The junction had 6 bases not matched to a gene; V was cut back by 4 bases and J by 5 bases. Germline loops: CDR1 SGHTA, CDR2 FQGNSA. This CDR3 has 15 amino acids. The DNA for the CDR3 is TGTGCCAGCAGCTCCCCCGGGACAGGGGGTTATGGCTACACCTTC. It encodes CASSSPGTGGYGYTF.

The V gene is TRBV7-8, the J gene TRBJ2-6, with D perhaps matching TRBD1 or TRBD2 (5 bases each). Germline V CDR1 and CDR2: SGHVS, FQNEAQ. This CDR3 contains 16 residues. The germline V and J ends were trimmed by 0 bases and 4 bases, with 10 bases remaining between them. DNA for the CDR3: TGTGCCAGCAGCTTAGCGGGGGTGTCCGGGGCCAACGTCCTGACTTTC. Translated, it gives CASSLAGVSGANVLTF.

The chain has TRBV6-4 and TRBJ2-3; D gene uncertain. The CDR3 runs to 15 residues. Germline V gene lookup returns CDR1 MRHNA and CDR2 SNTAGT. The germline V and J ends were trimmed by 2 bases and 2 bases, with 11 bases remaining between them. The CDR3 loop reads CASSDGPASTDTQYF. The CDR3 DNA reads as TGTGCCAGCAGTGACGGTCCAGCTTCCACAGATACGCAGTATTTT.

V gene TRBV5-8 combines with J gene TRBJ1-4; D remains unclear. Germline V gives CDR1 SGHTS, CDR2 YDEGEE. The length of the CDR3 is 14 residues. The V and J ends lost 0 bases and 8 bases respectively, with 11 bases between them. CDR3 DNA: TGTGCCAGCAGCTTGGAACCAATCACCGAAAAACTGTTTTTT. This encodes CASSLEPITEKLFF.